These 20 T cell receptor beta chains came from one sample sequenced in a study of graft-versus-host responses after intestinal transplantation. Repertoires were generated with immunoSEQ multiplex PCR, while TCRdb's copy carries only in-frame clones and drops some. This table holds tens of thousands of clones, about 90% found once. Graft-derived tissue was subjected to processing to liberate intraepithelial and lamina propria lymphocytes. The material was ileum tissue, obtained around 190 days after intestinal transplant. Receptor source: a human patient who received an intestinal transplant, so some T cells may come from the graft donor.

V is TRBV28 and J is TRBJ1-2; the D gene is possibly TRBD1 (5 bases). Trimming left V 4 bases short and J 7 bases short, with 16 bases between. In germline, CDR1 is MDHEN, CDR2 SYDVKM. The CDR3 loop spans 14 amino acids. CDR3: CASSSWGRVTGYTF. Written as DNA, the CDR3 is TGTGCCAGCAGTTCATGGGGCAGGGTAACTGGCTACACCTTC.

This clone was recorded only once. J is TRBJ1-1 and V is TRBV9; perhaps TRBD1 as D (6 bases). The CDR3 covers 14 residues. The V end lost 4 bases, the J end lost 3 bases, and 13 bases lay between the germline ends. Germline assignment: CDR1 SGDLS and CDR2 YYNGEE. Here the CDR3 reads CASSSRGGHTEAFF. CDR3 nucleotides: TGTGCCAGCAGCTCGCGGGGGGGCCACACTGAAGCTTTCTTT.

J is TRBJ2-3 and V is TRBV6-1; D unclear. The germline gives CDR1 MNHNS, CDR2 SASEGT. V was cut by 6 bases and J by 6 bases, with 10 bases left in between. The CDR3 runs to 12 residues. The CDR3 loop is CASRPALDTQYF. For the CDR3, the DNA is TGTGCCAGCAGGCCCGCCCTGGATACGCAGTATTTT.

The CDR3 DNA sequence: TGTGCCAGCAGTTTAATACGGGGAGGAACTGAAGCTTTCTTT. Protein product: CASSLIRGGTEAFF. V usage is TRBV28 and J usage is TRBJ1-1, with no clear D. The ends were cut back, 2 bases at V and 5 bases at J, with 12 bases in the middle. In germline, CDR1 is MDHEN, CDR2 SYDVKM. There are 14 residues in the CDR3.

This chain joins TRBV25-1 and TRBJ1-6, with TRBD1 identical over 9 bases. The CDR3 has 15 amino acids. The germline V gene encodes CDR1 MGHDK and CDR2 SYGVNS. The V segment lost 3 bases and the J segment 10 bases; nucleotides outside the gene matches: 7. The CDR3 protein is CASSESTGGRSPLHF. For the CDR3, the DNA is TGTGCCAGCAGTGAGTCGACAGGGGGACGGTCACCCCTCCACTTT.

The V and J genes are TRBV5-4 and TRBJ2-5; 8 bases line up with TRBD1. The J segment lost 5 bases and the V segment lost 0 bases, leaving 6 bases of the junction unmatched. Germline V gives CDR1 SGHNT, CDR2 YYREEE (reference sequence). The CDR3 sequence is 15 residues long. In nucleotides, the CDR3 is TGTGCCAGCAGCTTGGGACAGGGGAATTCGGAGACCCAGTACTTC. Its protein product is CASSLGQGNSETQYF.

In nucleotides, the CDR3 is TGTGCCAGCAGTGAAGATTACAGTCACTATGGCTACACCTTC. Its translation: CASSEDYSHYGYTF. The V call is TRBV25-1, the J call TRBJ1-2; the D is unclear. The CDR3 is 14 residues long. V was shortened by 2 bases and J by 3 bases, with 10 bases between the two germline ends. Per the germline V gene, CDR1 is MGHDK and CDR2 is SYGVNS.

The chain couples TRBV13 to TRBJ2-3; 8 nucleotides match TRBD2. This CDR3 contains 17 residues. With 2 bases clipped from V and 0 bases from J, the junction kept 7 bases outside the gene matches. The V gene's germline CDR1 is PRHDT and CDR2 FYEKMQ (reference sequence). The CDR3: CASSLRLAGRSTDTQYF. The CDR3 DNA reads TGTGCCAGCAGCTTACGGCTAGCGGGCCGGAGCACAGATACGCAGTATTTT.

The CDR3, as DNA: TGTGCCAGCAGTGACCGGGACTCTTACGAGCAGTACTTC. It specifies CASSDRDSYEQYF. The chain links TRBV25-1 to TRBJ2-5; D is possibly TRBD2 (6 bases). The better agreement between TRBJ2-7 and the DNA end casts doubt on the J call. The CDR3 contains 13 residues. Per germline, CDR1 MGHDK and CDR2 SYGVNS.

The chain links TRBV5-1 to TRBJ2-2, with TRBD2 matching 11 bases. The ends lost 3 bases at V and 7 bases at J; junction bases unmatched: 14. CDR1 is SGHRS, CDR2 YFSETQ, per germline. This CDR3 spans 18 amino acids. CDR3 coding DNA: TGCGCCAGCAGCTGGAGGAGCCTAGCGGGAGGTCCGAGCGGGGAGCTGTTTTTT. This sequence encodes CASSWRSLAGGPSGELFF.

This chain uses TRBV9 with TRBJ1-2; weak D call: TRBD1 (5 bases). V was cut by 4 bases and J by 4 bases, with 14 bases left in between. The CDR3 spans 14 residues. Germline loops: CDR1 SGDLS, CDR2 YYNGEE. The CDR3 loop is CASSRETAIYGYTF. The DNA for the CDR3 is TGTGCCAGCAGCCGAGAGACAGCCATCTATGGCTACACCTTC. The complete variable domain, with remaining parts taken from reference TRBV9 and TRBJ1-2, reads DSGVTQTPKHLITATGQRVTLRCSPRSGDLSVYWYQQSLDQGLQFLIQYYNGEERAKGNILERFSAQQFPDLHSELNLSSLELGDSALYFCASSRETAIYGYTFGSGTRLTVV.

In its sample, this clone was seen once. The J gene is TRBJ1-2, the V gene TRBV2, with D unresolved. CDR1 and CDR2 from the germline V gene are SNHLY and FYNNEI. V lost 2 bases to trimming and J lost 5 bases, with 12 bases between them. The CDR3 sequence is 14 residues long. The CDR3 reads CASSEQVAGYGYTF. The CDR3 region has the DNA TGTGCCAGCAGTGAACAGGTCGCGGGGTATGGCTACACCTTC.

The chain is built from TRBV7-2 and TRBJ2-7; a possible D gene is TRBD2 (6 bases). Trimming took 4 bases from V and 6 from J, leaving 16 bases between them. The CDR3 has 14 residues. CDR1 and CDR2 (germline): SGHTA, FQGNSA. The CDR3 region has the DNA TGTGCCAGCAGCTCCCTGGACCGGCGGGGCGAGCAGTACTTC. Residues: CASSSLDRRGEQYF.

The chain carries TRBV7-9 and TRBJ2-5; 9 bases are shared with TRBD1. CDR1 SEHNR and CDR2 FQNEAQ come from the germline V gene (reference sequence). The CDR3 consists of 15 residues. Trimming removed 0 bases from V and 11 bases from J; junction bases left unmatched: 10. Written as DNA, the CDR3 is TGTGCCAGCAGCTTAGCCGGACAGGGGTTGAGGGAGCAGTACTTC. Translated, it gives CASSLAGQGLREQYF.

The chain is built from TRBV7-3 and TRBJ2-1; possibly TRBD1 or TRBD2 for D (5 bases each). Germline assignment: CDR1 SGHTA and CDR2 FQGTGA. Trimming cost V 2 bases and J 2 bases, with 10 bases left between them. CDR3 length: 15 residues. CDR3 sequence (DNA): TGTGCCAGCAGCTTATGGCAGGGAGCCTACAATGAGCAGTTCTTC. Protein sequence: CASSLWQGAYNEQFF.

The rearrangement uses TRBV5-1 and TRBJ2-7; 7 positions agree with TRBD1. Germline V gives CDR1 SGHRS, CDR2 YFSETQ. This CDR3 spans 16 amino acids. The junction had 8 bases not matched to a gene; V was cut back by 0 bases and J by 2 bases. The CDR3 DNA sequence: TGCGCCAGCAGCTTGGATGTGCGGCAGGGGGCCTACGAGCAGTACTTC. Its protein product is CASSLDVRQGAYEQYF.

The gene calls are TRBV7-6 and TRBJ2-1, with 8 nucleotides matching TRBD1. V lost 5 bases and J lost 0; bases outside the gene matches: 9. The CDR3 is made up of 17 amino acids. Germline V gene sequence: CDR1 SGHVS, CDR2 FNYEAQ. The CDR3 bases are TGTGCCAGCAGCGGACAGGGACTGTCTAGCTCCTACAATGAGCAGTTCTTC. Translation: CASSGQGLSSSYNEQFF.

The rearrangement joins TRBV7-8 to TRBJ2-7; 8 nucleotides line up with TRBD2. The CDR3 is 16 residues long. J gave up 4 bases and V 0 bases, and 8 bases lay outside the gene matches. Germline V gene sequence: CDR1 SGHVS, CDR2 FQNEAQ. The CDR3: CASSLASAAGGYEQYF. The DNA for the CDR3 is TGTGCCAGCAGCTTAGCCTCTGCTGCGGGGGGTTACGAGCAGTACTTC. Full variable domain (remainder filled in from reference TRBV7-8 and TRBJ2-7): GAGVSQSPRYKVAKRGQDVALRCDPISGHVSLFWYQQALGQGPEFLTYFQNEAQLDKSGLPSDRFFAERPEGSVSTLKIQRTQQEDSAVYLCASSLASAAGGYEQYFGPGTRLTVT.

This sequence joins TRBV6-9 and TRBJ2-3; TRBD2 matches 7 bases. The V and J ends lost 4 bases and 6 bases, in that order; junction bases with no gene match: 7. In germline, CDR1 is MNHGY, CDR2 SVAAGI. The CDR3 consists of 14 residues. The chain's CDR3 is CASSCGGGGDTQYF. The CDR3 DNA follows: TGTGCCAGCAGTTGCGGCGGGGGTGGCGATACGCAGTATTTT.

The rearrangement links TRBV7-8 to TRBJ2-5, with 10 positions matching TRBD2. V was pared by 6 bases and J by 5 bases, with 9 bases of the junction left unmatched. CDR1 is SGHVS, CDR2 FQNEAQ, per germline. This CDR3 has 15 amino acids. The CDR3 bases are TGTGCCAGCAGGGAAAGCGGGAGGGCCAGGGAGACCCAGTACTTC. Its protein is CASRESGRARETQYF.